This is a list of T cell receptor beta chains from one sample in a study of OX40 agonist ivuxolimab in advanced cancers. The table came from immunoSEQ multiplex PCR; TCRdb's copy has only in-frame clones and leaves some out. The table includes around 43,000 clones, roughly nine tenths detected once. Sequencing used CD4+ or CD8+ T cells sorted from blood, obtained in a trial of the OX40 agonist ivuxolimab. These receptor sequences come from an adult with an advanced solid tumor such as melanoma, head and neck, liver or kidney cancer. The CDR3 runs from the conserved cysteine through the conserved F or W. The D gene is left open where the match is weak. Expanded clones are given a class, and other clones once, few, many or no size at all.

>.|TRBV11-2|TRBJ2-2|.
TGTGCCAGCAGCTCCTTGCGGGGGCAAAACACCGGGGAGCTGTTTTTT
CASSSLRGQNTGELFF
>.|TRBV10-3|TRBJ1-3|.
TGTGCCATCTGGTCCGGGTACCCTGGAAACACCATATATTTT
CAIWSGYPGNTIYF
>TRBD1|TRBV4-2|TRBJ1-2|.
TGTGCCAGCAGCCAAGGGACAGGGGAACACTATGGCTACACCTTC
CASSQGTGEHYGYTF
>.|TRBV10-3|TRBJ1-5|.
TGTGCTACTAGTAGTGGGGTCGGCAATCAGCCCCAGCATTTT
CATSSGVGNQPQHF
>.|TRBV7-8|TRBJ2-7|.
TGTGCCAGCAGCCCGGACACGACCTACGAGCAGTACTTC
CASSPDTTYEQYF
>.|TRBV29-1|TRBJ1-1|.
TGCAGCGTTGAAGAGGAGGGAAGGACTGAAGCTTTCTTT
CSVEEEGRTEAFF
>.|TRBV4-1|TRBJ2-2|once
TGCGCCAGCAGCCAATCATGGGGGATCACCGGGGAGCTGTTTTTT
CASSQSWGITGELFF
>.|TRBV2|TRBJ1-1|few
TGTGCCAGCAGTGACAGCCCTGATCTGAACACTGAAGCTTTCTTT
CASSDSPDLNTEAFF
>TRBD1|TRBV2|TRBJ1-3|few
TGTGCCAGCAGTGAAGGACAGGGCGTTGGAAACACCATATATTTT
CASSEGQGVGNTIYF
>.|TRBV29-1|TRBJ1-2|many
TGCAGCGTCCGGGACGCAACCATTTCCTATGGCTACACCTTC
CSVRDATISYGYTF
>.|TRBV27|TRBJ2-1|.
TGTGCCAGCAGTTCCGGGGTTGGGGGATACAATGAGCAGTTCTTC
CASSSGVGGYNEQFF
>.|TRBV11-2|TRBJ2-7|.
TGTGCCAGCAGCTTAGGGACAGCCTACGAGCAGTACTTC
CASSLGTAYEQYF
>.|TRBV9|TRBJ2-7|.
TGTGCCAGCAGCGTAGGTCTCCTAGGTAACGAGCAGTACTTC
CASSVGLLGNEQYF
>.|TRBV7-9|TRBJ2-5|.
TGTGCCAGCAGCCTACCGGGCTACCTAACCATTGAAGAGACCCAGTACTTC
CASSLPGYLTIEETQYF
>TRBD1|TRBV6-5|TRBJ2-7|.
TGTGCCAGCAGTCCCCCGGGACAGGGGATAGGTGAGCAGTACTTC
CASSPPGQGIGEQYF
>.|TRBV9|TRBJ2-4|.
TGTGCCAGCACGGAGGGGGCCGGAGAAGGAAACATTCAGTACTTC
CASTEGAGEGNIQYF
>TRBD1|TRBV7-9|TRBJ1-1|.
TGTGCCAGCAGCTTAGGGGACAGGAACTTTGAAGCTTTCTTT
CASSLGDRNFEAFF
>.|TRBV9|TRBJ2-7|.
TGTGCCAGCAGCGCCACAGAAATCTCCTACGAGCAGTACTTC
CASSATEISYEQYF
>.|TRBV6-5|TRBJ2-1|.
TGTGCCAGCAGTTACATCCAGGGGTTGGATTCCAATGAGCAGTTCTTC
CASSYIQGLDSNEQFF
>.|TRBV9|TRBJ1-1|.
TGTGCCAGCAGCGTAGTAACGGGGGTTCTGACTGAAGCTTTCTTT
CASSVVTGVLTEAFF
>.|TRBV5-8|TRBJ2-7|.
TGTGCCAGCAGCGAGGACCAACCCTACGAGCAGTACTTC
CASSEDQPYEQYF
>TRBD2|TRBV4-2|TRBJ2-1|.
TGTGCCAGCAGCCAAGATGTTGTGGGGGGGGAATGGAGCAATGAGCAGTTCTTC
CASSQDVVGGEWSNEQFF
>TRBD1|TRBV6-1|TRBJ1-5|once
TGTGCCAGCAGTACGAACAGGGGGCGCAGTCAGCCCCAGCATTTT
CASSTNRGRSQPQHF
>.|TRBV6-6|TRBJ1-1|.
TGTGCCACCGTCTTTGTTTCAGGGGCAAGTGGGACTGAAGCTTTCTTT
CATVFVSGASGTEAFF
>.|TRBV10-1|TRBJ2-2|once
TGCGCCAGCAGTGAAAGGCAGGGAGGATACGGGGAGCTGTTTTTT
CASSERQGGYGELFF
>.|TRBV7-2|TRBJ2-7|.
TGTGCCAGCAGCCCTTCCTACGAGCAGTACTTC
CASSPSYEQYF
>.|TRBV5-6|TRBJ1-5|.
TGTGCCAGCAGCTTGGGGGGGCACCGGGAGCTGGGGAGCAATCAGCCCCAGCATTTT
CASSLGGHRELGSNQPQHF
>.|TRBV20-1|TRBJ1-2|.
TGCAGTGCTCTTGGAGGCTACACCTTC
CSALGGYTF
>.|TRBV10-3|TRBJ2-2|once
TGTGCCATCATGGACCCCACTAGCTACACCGGGGAGCTGTTTTTT
CAIMDPTSYTGELFF
>.|TRBV5-4|TRBJ2-7|.
TGTGCCAGCAGCCAGGGAGGGGACAGAGAGACAGATTACGAGCAGTACTTC
CASSQGGDRETDYEQYF
>.|TRBV19|TRBJ1-2|.
TGTGCCAGTAGTATGTCCAGCAGGACGGCCTATGGCTACACCTTC
CASSMSSRTAYGYTF
>.|TRBV7-3|TRBJ2-5|.
TGTGCCAGCAGCCCCCTAGGCCTAATCCAAGAGACCCAGTACTTC
CASSPLGLIQETQYF
>.|TRBV28|TRBJ2-7|.
TGTGCCAGCAGTCGGATCGGGTCCTACGAGCAGTACTTC
CASSRIGSYEQYF
>.|TRBV6-5|TRBJ2-6|once
TGTGCCAGCAGTTACTCTGGGGCCAACGTCCTGACTTTC
CASSYSGANVLTF